The present T cell receptor (beta chain) was sequenced within a study of molecular identifiers for immune sequencing clone quantification. This clonotype was counted ten times or more. Its antigen is not known. Naive CD8 T cells, phenotype CD8+CD4-CCR7+CD45RA+, were sorted. TCRdb fed the PCR reads into MiXCR, producing one record per CDR3 protein. The data contain around 480,000 distinct CDR3 sequences, 25% of them singletons. The study, taken as a whole, reports: Naive cells had under 1% of molecules in clones above 20 RNA copies, effectors over 97%. Jurkat TCR RNA spiked in from one cell could reportedly be detected among some 1 million naive cells.

This TCR was recovered from a human donor in good health. Some libraries in this study had Jurkat cell RNA spiked in. The sequencing sample was made of naive CD8+ T cells from blood, with Jurkat cell RNA spiked in. Specified subset: FACS-sorted CD8+CD4-CCR7+CD45RA+ naive T cells.

CDR3 in DNA: TGTGCCAGCAGCCCGACGGAACCCAACACCGGGGAGCTGTTTTTT. This codes for CASSPTEPNTGELFF. The chain has TRBV7-9 and TRBJ2-2; D uncertain. The V gene lost 5 bases and the J gene lost 2 bases, with 12 bases spanning the gap. The CDR3 has 15 residues. Germline CDR1 reads SEHNR; CDR2 reads FQNEAQ (reference sequence).